The 28 T cell receptor beta chains below all came from one sample that was sequenced in a study of preoperative IRX-2 immunotherapy in early breast cancer. Clones were read by immunoSEQ multiplex PCR, and TCRdb kept only the in-frame ones, dropping some. The repertoire holds 30,000 to 35,000 clones, with under 85% as singletons. Described treatment: preoperative locoregional IRX-2 cytokine immunotherapy. The sample was lymph node tissue, taken from a patient treated with IRX-2 immunotherapy. All receptors come from a human donor with breast cancer.

The chain links TRBV30 to TRBJ2-1; TRBD1 matches 10 bases. Germline loops: CDR1 GTSNPN, CDR2 SVGIG (reference sequence). The length of the CDR3 is 17 residues. V lost 1 base and J lost 4; bases outside the gene matches: 10. Here the CDR3 reads CAWSADAGTGVYNEQFF. CDR3 nucleotides: TGTGCCTGGAGTGCAGACGCCGGGACAGGGGTTTACAATGAGCAGTTCTTC.

The chain uses TRBV28 and TRBJ2-2, with D tentatively TRBD2 (6 bases). CDR1 MDHEN and CDR2 SYDVKM come from the germline V gene. The CDR3 contains 17 residues. V lost 5 bases and J 4 bases, leaving 20 bases between the germline ends. The CDR3 coding sequence is TGTGCCAGCAGTCCCACTGGAGGGGTGATTAGCACCGGGGAGCTGTTTTTT. It translates to CASSPTGGVISTGELFF.

The chain carries TRBV28 and TRBJ2-7; possibly TRBD2 for D (5 bases). The CDR3 spans 15 residues. Looked up from germline, CDR1 is MDHEN and CDR2 is SYDVKM. Trimming cost V 6 bases and J 2 bases, with 17 bases left between them. This CDR3 is CASSPWTSLPYEQYF. In nucleotides, the CDR3 is TGTGCCAGCAGCCCCTGGACTTCGCTCCCCTACGAGCAGTACTTC.

The chain combines TRBV28 with TRBJ1-2; D ambiguous. V lost 5 bases to trimming and J lost 3 bases, with 7 bases between them. CDR3 length: 12 residues. Germline V CDR1 and CDR2: MDHEN, SYDVKM. The CDR3 region is CASSRGDYGYTF. The CDR3 DNA reads as TGTGCCAGCAGTAGAGGAGACTATGGCTACACCTTC.

This clone was counted a few times. The V call is TRBV18, the J call TRBJ2-7, with 8 bases lining up with TRBD1. Germline lookup yields CDR1 KGHSH and CDR2 LQKENI. Trimming took 6 bases from V and 6 from J; bases not matched to a gene: 4. The CDR3 runs 12 residues. The CDR3 bases are TGTGCCAGCTCCTTGACAGGGGTCGAGCAGTACTTC. This sequence encodes CASSLTGVEQYF.

The J gene is TRBJ1-1, the V gene TRBV18; D unclear. CDR3 length: 14 amino acids. V lost 4 bases and J lost 1, with 10 bases in between. Germline CDR1 is KGHSH and CDR2 is LQKENI. The CDR3 coding sequence is TGTGCCAGCTCACTCCCCGGGGAGAACACTGAAGCTTTCTTT. It codes for CASSLPGENTEAFF.

The chain has TRBV28 and TRBJ2-3; D possibly corresponds to TRBD2 (6 bases). This CDR3 is built from 15 residues. V lost 8 bases to trimming and J lost 1 base, with 16 bases between them. Germline lookup yields CDR1 MDHEN and CDR2 SYDVKM. The CDR3 here is CASSQTRVGTDTQYF. The CDR3 DNA is TGTGCCAGCTCACAGACTAGGGTGGGCACAGATACGCAGTATTTT.

The V and J genes are TRBV19 and TRBJ1-4, with 11 bases lining up with TRBD1. CDR3 length: 14 residues. V lost 4 bases, J lost 10 bases, and 5 bases stayed unmatched. Germline V gene sequence: CDR1 LNHDA, CDR2 SQIVND (reference sequence). CDR3 DNA: TGTGCCAGTAGTACGGACAGGGGGCTCCGAAAACTGTTTTTT. It encodes CASSTDRGLRKLFF. Full variable domain (remainder filled in from reference TRBV19 and TRBJ1-4): DGGITQSPKYLFRKEGQNVTLSCEQNLNHDAMYWYRQDPGQGLRLIYYSQIVNDFQKGDIAEGYSVSREKKESFPLTVTSAQKNPTAFYLCASSTDRGLRKLFFGSGTQLSVL.

This clone has only one observation. Here the CDR3 reads CASSPGGYGYTF. Written as DNA, the CDR3 is TGCGCCAGCAGTCCAGGGGGCTATGGCTACACCTTC. The chain links TRBV1 to TRBJ1-2; the D segment call TRBD1 is taken from the table without a DNA check. TRBV1 is an annotated pseudogene. This CDR3 is 12 amino acids long.

There are a few counts of this clone. V usage is TRBV18 and J usage is TRBJ1-1; perhaps TRBD1 as D (5 bases). The CDR3 extends over 13 amino acids. V was clipped by 5 bases and J by 5 bases, with 12 bases between them. Germline loops: CDR1 KGHSH, CDR2 LQKENI. This chain's CDR3 is CASSTEGATEAFF. In DNA, the CDR3 is TGTGCCAGCTCAACCGAAGGGGCGACTGAAGCTTTCTTT.

The rearrangement links TRBV28 to TRBJ2-7; the D is unclear. The CDR3 covers 13 residues. Germline V gene sequence: CDR1 MDHEN, CDR2 SYDVKM. Deletions cut 1 base from V and 7 bases from J, with 11 bases between. The CDR3 nucleotides read TGTGCCAGCAGTTTATCATCCTCGTGGGAGCAGTACTTC. This translates into CASSLSSSWEQYF.

The J gene is TRBJ2-7, the V gene TRBV12-5, with a possible D match to TRBD2 (6 bases). V lost 9 bases and J lost 0, with 18 bases in between. Germline V gene sequence: CDR1 LGHNT, CDR2 FRNRAP. The CDR3 has 15 amino acids. CDR3 in amino acids: CARREGGTSSYEQYF. In DNA form, the CDR3 reads TGTGCTAGGAGAGAAGGAGGGACCAGCTCCTACGAGCAGTACTTC.

CDR3 region: CASTGMAYEQYF. The CDR3 DNA reads TGTGCCAGCACAGGGATGGCCTACGAGCAGTACTTC. The chain uses TRBV9 and TRBJ2-7, with a tentative D call TRBD1 (5 bases). Trimming removed 6 bases from V and 2 bases from J, with 9 bases in between. This CDR3 spans 12 amino acids. Germline V gene lookup returns CDR1 SGDLS and CDR2 YYNGEE.

The rearrangement joins TRBV28 to TRBJ1-2, with D hard to call. Germline lookup yields CDR1 MDHEN and CDR2 SYDVKM. The CDR3 spans 13 residues. V was trimmed by 4 bases and J by 8 bases, leaving 14 bases between them. The CDR3 region is CASSSINSKGYTF. For the CDR3, the DNA is TGTGCCAGCAGTTCCATCAATTCAAAGGGCTACACCTTC.

The rearrangement links TRBV10-3 to TRBJ1-6; 10 bases align to TRBD1. Germline loops: CDR1 ENHRY, CDR2 SYGVKD. The CDR3 is made up of 18 amino acids. V shed 10 bases and J 3 bases; nucleotides not matched to a gene: 15. The CDR3 bases are TGTGCCAGCGGCGCGGGACAGGGGTCCCTCAGCTATAATTCACCCCTCCACTTT. Protein product: CASGAGQGSLSYNSPLHF.

J is TRBJ1-3 and V is TRBV5-1, with D possibly TRBD1 on 6 matching bases. The CDR3 consists of 16 residues. The germline gives CDR1 SGHRS, CDR2 YFSETQ. Trimming cost V 0 bases and J 3 bases, with 13 bases left between them. The CDR3 is CASSLAGGSYGNTIYF. The CDR3 region has the DNA TGCGCCAGCAGCTTGGCCGGGGGCTCGTATGGAAACACCATATATTTT.

The chain employs TRBV14 and TRBJ2-3, with D perhaps matching TRBD2 (6 bases). V lost 1 base to trimming and J lost 0 bases, with 11 bases between them. Germline assignment: CDR1 SGHDN and CDR2 FVKESK. The CDR3 runs 16 residues. The CDR3 is CASSQAWRGSTDTQYF. The CDR3, as DNA: TGTGCCAGCAGCCAAGCGTGGCGGGGTAGCACAGATACGCAGTATTTT.

CDR3 amino acids: CASTWGTGRSNQPQHF. Written as DNA, the CDR3 is TGTGCCAGCACCTGGGGGACAGGGCGAAGCAATCAGCCCCAGCATTTT. This chain uses TRBV28 with TRBJ1-5, with 9 bases fitting TRBD1. This CDR3 spans 16 amino acids. CDR1 is MDHEN, CDR2 SYDVKM, per germline. Trimming at V came to 7 bases and at J to 1 base, leaving 8 bases not matched to a gene.

The chain joins TRBV6-8 to TRBJ2-7; D is unresolved. This CDR3 region has 14 residues. Germline CDR1 and CDR2: MNHGY and SAAAGT. Between the trimmed V and J ends, which lost 6 bases and 9 bases, there was a span of 21 bases. CDR3 protein: CASRPQGPLAWQYF. CDR3 sequence (DNA): TGTGCCAGCAGACCGCAAGGCCCTTTGGCATGGCAGTACTTC.

This clone was seen more than once but under ten times. The chain joins TRBV6-8 to TRBJ1-5, with unresolved D. The length of the CDR3 is 13 residues. Trimming removed 5 bases at V and 6 bases at J, with 11 bases between. The germline gives CDR1 MNHGY, CDR2 SAAAGT. For the CDR3, the DNA is TGTGCCAGCAGTATTCTATCGGGTCAGCCCCAGCATTTT. Amino acids: CASSILSGQPQHF.

This clone was seen just once. The chain uses TRBV6-7 and TRBJ2-2; D gene uncertain. TRBV6-7 is labeled an ORF, and its function is uncertain. CDR3 length: 12 residues. V lost 6 bases, J lost 5 bases, and 7 bases lay in between. CDR3 in amino acids: CASRQGTGELFF. The CDR3 region has the DNA TGTGCCAGCAGACAAGGGACCGGGGAGCTGTTTTTT.

J is TRBJ2-7 and V is TRBV5-1, with 7 bases fitting TRBD1. The CDR3 runs 17 residues. V was pared by 3 bases and J by 0 bases, with 12 bases of the junction left unmatched. Germline V gene lookup returns CDR1 SGHRS and CDR2 YFSETQ. In DNA form, the CDR3 reads TGCGCCAGCAGCTGGCAGACAGGGTCCACATACTCCTACGAGCAGTACTTC. Its translation is CASSWQTGSTYSYEQYF.

V gene TRBV30 combines with J gene TRBJ1-6; the D is unclear. The CDR3 loop spans 13 amino acids. Germline CDR1 reads GTSNPN; CDR2 reads SVGIG (reference sequence). The V and J ends lost 4 bases and 8 bases respectively, with 12 bases between them. The CDR3, as DNA: TGTGCCTGGAAAAATAGGGAAGATTCACCCCTCCACTTT. Residues: CAWKNREDSPLHF.

The gene calls are TRBV29-1 and TRBJ2-7, with D perhaps given as TRBD1 or TRBD2 (5 bases each). CDR1 is SQVTM, CDR2 ANQGSEA, per germline. The CDR3 sequence is 12 residues long. Trimming removed 8 bases from V and 3 bases from J, with 14 bases in between. The CDR3 region has the DNA TGCAGCCTCCGGGACGAAGGCTACGAGCAGTACTTC. It specifies CSLRDEGYEQYF.

This clone has only a few counts. J is TRBJ1-5 and V is TRBV11-3, with 7 positions matching TRBD1. CDR3 size: 15 residues. In germline, CDR1 is SGHNT, CDR2 YENEEA. Trimming cost V 4 bases and J 2 bases; bases outside gene matches: 5. As DNA, the CDR3 is TGTGCCAGCAGCTCGACAGGGCCTGGCAATCAGCCCCAGCATTTT. It translates to CASSSTGPGNQPQHF.

CDR3 sequence: CATRAAGGPDEQFF. The DNA of the CDR3 is TGTGCCACCAGAGCGGCGGGAGGGCCCGATGAGCAGTTCTTC. The chain couples TRBV10-3 to TRBJ2-1; TRBD2 aligns across 9 bases. From germline, CDR1 is ENHRY and CDR2 SYGVKD. The V gene end was trimmed by 10 bases and the J gene end by 8 bases; junction bases not matched to a gene: 12. This CDR3 comprises 14 residues.

V usage is TRBV5-1 and J usage is TRBJ2-5; perhaps D is TRBD1 or TRBD2 (5 bases each). This CDR3 region has 17 residues. V gave up 5 bases and J gave up 2 bases, with 22 bases separating them. Germline CDR1 and CDR2: SGHRS and YFSETQ. CDR3 amino acids: CASSQGPWGRGQETQYF. The CDR3, as DNA: TGCGCCAGCAGTCAAGGTCCCTGGGGGAGAGGGCAAGAGACCCAGTACTTC.

V gene TRBV18 combines with J gene TRBJ1-6, with TRBD1 matching over 7 bases. Germline lookup yields CDR1 KGHSH and CDR2 LQKENI. The length of the CDR3 is 14 residues. J lost 8 bases, V lost 3 bases, and 4 bases had no gene match. CDR3 DNA: TGTGCCAGCTCACCGACAGGGAGGGATTCACCCCTCCACTTT. It translates to CASSPTGRDSPLHF.